This T cell receptor (beta chain) comes out of a study of blood T cell repertoires in COVID-19. Profiled with immunoSEQ multiplex PCR; TCRdb holds only in-frame clones, not every one. The table shows over 150,000 clones, with approximately 86% occurring only once. Trimming removed 1 base at V and 0 bases at J, with 10 bases between. From germline, CDR1 is LGHDT and CDR2 YNNKEL (reference sequence). CDR3 length: 15 residues. Sequencing was performed on peripheral blood. The rearrangement joins TRBV3-1 (or the pseudogene TRBV3-2) to TRBJ2-7; D possibly corresponds to TRBD2 (6 bases). This clonotype was sampled from a woman aged 80 or over with COVID-19, enrolled during active disease. CDR3 protein: CASSQADGGSYEQYF. CDR3 DNA: TGTGCCAGCAGCCAAGCGGACGGGGGCTCCTACGAGCAGTACTTC.